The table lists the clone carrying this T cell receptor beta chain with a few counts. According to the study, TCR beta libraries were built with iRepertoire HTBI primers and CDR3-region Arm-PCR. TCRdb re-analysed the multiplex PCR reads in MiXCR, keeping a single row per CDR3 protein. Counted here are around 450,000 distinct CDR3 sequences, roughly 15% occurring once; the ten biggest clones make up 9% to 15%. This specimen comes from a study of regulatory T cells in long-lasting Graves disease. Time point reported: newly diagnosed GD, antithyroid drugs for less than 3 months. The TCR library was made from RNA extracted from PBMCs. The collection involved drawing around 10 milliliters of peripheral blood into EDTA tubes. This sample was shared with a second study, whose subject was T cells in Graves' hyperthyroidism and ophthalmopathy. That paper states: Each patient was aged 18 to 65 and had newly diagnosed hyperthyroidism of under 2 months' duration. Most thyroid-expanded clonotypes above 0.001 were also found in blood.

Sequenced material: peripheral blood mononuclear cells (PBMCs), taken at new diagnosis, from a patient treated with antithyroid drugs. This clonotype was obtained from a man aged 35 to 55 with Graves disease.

The DNA of the CDR3 is TGTGCCAGCAGTTTAAATCCCGGCAGGGGACGTGCGAACACCGGGGAGCTGTTTTTT. Protein: CASSLNPGRGRANTGELFF. The gene calls are TRBV27 and TRBJ2-2; TRBD1 is a possible D gene (6 bases). The V gene's germline CDR1 is MNHEY and CDR2 SMNVEV (reference sequence). With 2 bases removed from V and 0 bases from J, the gap between germline ends came to 19 bases. This CDR3 is 19 amino acids long.